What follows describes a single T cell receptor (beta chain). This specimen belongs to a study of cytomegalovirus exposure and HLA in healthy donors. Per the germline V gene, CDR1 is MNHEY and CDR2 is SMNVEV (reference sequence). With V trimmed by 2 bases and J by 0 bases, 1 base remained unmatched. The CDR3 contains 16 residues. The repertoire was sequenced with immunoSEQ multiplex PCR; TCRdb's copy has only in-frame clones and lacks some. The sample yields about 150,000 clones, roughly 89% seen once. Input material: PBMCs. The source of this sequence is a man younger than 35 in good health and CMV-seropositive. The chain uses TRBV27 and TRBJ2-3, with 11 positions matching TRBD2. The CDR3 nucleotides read TGTGCCAGCAGTTTAATAGCGGGGGGGAGCACAGATACGCAGTATTTT. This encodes CASSLIAGGSTDTQYF.